This T cell receptor (beta chain) is drawn from a study of T cell responses to AZD1222 COVID-19 vaccine. Study results and caveats: Epitopes outside B.1.351 and B.1.1.7 mutated regions reportedly drew nearly half of spike TCRs.

A note on this clone: Its antigen is unidentified.

This CDR3 has 17 residues. Trimming at V came to 4 bases and at J to 2 bases, leaving 12 bases not matched to a gene. CDR1 and CDR2 (germline): KGHSH, LQKENI. Profiled with immunoSEQ multiplex PCR; TCRdb holds only in-frame clones, not every one. Among nearly 110,000 clones listed, around nine tenths were seen once. The sequences come from peripheral blood, collected 28 days after the second AZD1222 dose. This clonotype was sampled from an adult who received the AZD1222 COVID-19 vaccine. The rearrangement uses TRBV18 and TRBJ2-5; TRBD2 matches at 8 bases. CDR3 in amino acids: CASSLGIPSSGQETQYF. CDR3 sequence (DNA): TGTGCCAGCTCACTAGGGATACCGTCTAGCGGGCAAGAGACCCAGTACTTC.